This T cell receptor beta chain originates from a study of T cells in pancreatic ductal adenocarcinoma (dated by TCRdb to about 2017). Describing the broader study: To learn about the adaptive T-cell response arising naturally, investigators profiled where tumor-infiltrating CD8+ T cells, together with suppressive cells, were located within resected pancreatic ductal adenocarcinoma, how abundant they were, and what qualities they showed.

The paper as a whole reports these results and caveats: Blood samples had more total productive templates and approximately 8-fold more unique clonotypes than tumor samples. Comparisons of clonality between tumor and blood may be biased because tumors are enriched in CD45RO+ effector T cells rather than naive T cells, which biases the comparison toward lower diversity. Since most pancreatic cancer patients present with inoperable disease, the resected cohort was skewed toward the minority of patients who had early-stage disease. T-cell clonality did not differ significantly between tumor and blood, with mean clonality approximately 0.11 in tumors and 0.055 to 0.08 in blood.

TCR beta CDR3 regions were amplified from genomic DNA using the immunoSEQ hsTCRB kit. An Illumina HiSeq system was used to carry out high-throughput TRB CDR3 sequencing. Regarding the original processing steps: The immunoSEQ software was used to analyze sequencing reads, and nonproductive sequences containing premature stops or frame-shifts were removed. Repertoire clonality was computed as one minus Shannon entropy normalized by log2 of the number of unique productive sequences. In TCRdb, the immuneACCESS table is reduced to in-frame sequences with V and J assigned. These tables do not hold every clone; where another copy was compared, an unresolved V gene accounts for under half, and the others remain unexplained. V, J and clone size reflect that table, while D and trimming were determined from the DNA. The sample has about 97,000 clones on record, nearly 95% of them singletons. The ten largest clonotypes hold roughly 3% of the sample.

Deletion took 1 base off V and 2 bases off J, with a span of 13 bases between the germline ends. There are 15 amino acids in the CDR3, from cysteine to phenylalanine inclusive. Just the 45-base CDR3 DNA is kept, in frame starting at base 1. CDR1 and CDR2 are read off the germline V gene as SGHRS and YFSETQ. The selected pancreatic ductal adenocarcinoma patients had received surgery without neoadjuvant therapy. After peripheral blood was drawn into heparin tubes, PBMCs were separated on a histopaque density gradient and then cryopreserved in about 9.7% DMSO. Using the DNeasy Blood and Tissue Kit along with Proteinase K and RNase treatment, genomic DNA was extracted from over 5 PBMC specimens and 9 flash-frozen tumor specimens. This clone showed up just once. No antigen is known for it. No per-base quality is available; no much larger clone lies one base away.

This chain is built from TRBV5-1 and TRBJ2-7, with an unclear D gene assignment. The clonotype comes from a human donor with pancreatic ductal adenocarcinoma. Sequenced material: PBMCs. The nucleotides are TGCGCCAGCAGCTTGCGGTGGGCTATCCCCTACGAGCAGTACTTC. Protein translation: CASSLRWAIPYEQYF.